This T cell receptor beta chain was retrieved from a study of T cells in Graves' hyperthyroidism and ophthalmopathy. This clonotype was seen at least ten times. As yet, its antigen is unknown. The CDR3 length is 14 residues. The V gene's germline CDR1 is SGHTA and CDR2 FQGNSA. The trim removed 5 bases at V and 4 bases at J, leaving 4 bases unmatched. RNA transcripts gave rise to amplified TCR beta CDR3 regions. First-round RT-PCR of the TCR CDR3 relied on the HTBI primer set. Via MiXCR, TCRdb re-called the multiplex PCR reads, giving one row per CDR3 protein. The data hold about 480,000 distinct CDR3 sequences, with roughly 25% observed a single time. Findings and limits, study-wide: Ophthalmopathy, which appeared later, was predicted by the model a median about 6.8 months before onset. The authors' 13 V-J model separated ophthalmopathy from stable hyperthyroidism.

Uncontrolled infections, other autoimmune diseases, pregnancy or lactation led to exclusion of patients. This sample holds PBMCs from roughly 10 ml fresh peripheral blood. The receptor comes from a woman in her twenties or thirties with Graves' ophthalmopathy. The sample taken for sequencing was blood. The V gene is TRBV7-2, the J gene TRBJ2-5; 10 positions agree with TRBD1. Here the CDR3 reads CASSRTGGVETQYF. The CDR3 nucleotides are TGTGCCAGCAGCCGGACAGGGGGGGTAGAGACCCAGTACTTC.